This T cell receptor (beta chain) was sequenced in a study of blood T cell repertoires in COVID-19 (dated by TCRdb to between 2020 and 2021). A note on the overall study: Samples covering the acute and convalescent phases of COVID-19 were provided by collaborators in the United States, Italy and Spain. The prospective study material was composed of cDNA or gDNA derived from T cells, B-cell-depleted T cells, or PBMCs. Deeply sampled blood TCRbeta repertoires from subjects exposed to, actively infected with, or recovered from COVID-19 were included in the dataset. The repertoires were released in a freely available public database intended as a resource for research on the immune response to SARS-CoV-2. Samples were obtained from the ongoing ImmuneRACE study (first 160 participants) and from over 1,000 subjects provided by 6 global collaborators. The sample metadata nearly always contained a de-identified subject ID, COVID-19 status, age in years and sex. Where available, HLA class I and class II types were obtained from metadata supplied by the sample provider rather than from assay-based typing.

Enrolling through a virtual design, the prospective study's participants ranged in age from roughly 18 to 100 years and lived across 20 to 25 United States geographic areas. In the prospective study, participants were assigned to cohorts based on the clinical history participants reported in a screening survey and a study questionnaire. Recovered participants in ImmuneRACE Cohort 3 were defined as having two consecutive negative NP/OP PCR tests, clearance from a healthcare professional, or resolution of symptoms. In the prospective study, mobile phlebotomists collected whole blood, serum and a nasopharyngeal or oropharyngeal swab from each participant. Prospective study participants could optionally give additional blood draws and questionnaires over an approximately two-month period. Before DNA extraction, blood samples from the prospective study were shipped at room temperature or frozen. The cysteine opens and the phenylalanine closes a CDR3 of 14 amino acids. Only the CDR3 region is kept as DNA, spanning 42 bases read in frame from base 1. The V and J ends are trimmed by 3 bases and 1 base, leaving 7 bases between them. CDR1 is given as SGDLS and CDR2 as YYNGEE, both from the germline V gene.

TCRbeta CDR3 regions were amplified from genomic DNA using the immunoSEQ Assay, a bias-controlled multiplex PCR. The published analysis was carried out like this. Nucleated cell counts per sample were estimated from amplification of reference gene primers within the assay. To quantify the absolute abundance of each unique TCRbeta CDR3 rearrangement, sequence reads were collapsed and filtered. For each sample, productive Simpson clonality was calculated as the square root of Simpson's diversity index across productive rearrangements. The source is immuneACCESS, and TCRdb retained only in-frame sequences with V and J called. Part of the clones is not carried over; for the studies checked, unresolved V genes explain less than half of this, and the remainder is unexplained. V and J calls and clone size are copied from that table; D and trimming were computed from the DNA. This sample is represented by around 170,000 clones; roughly 87% of them were singletons. The ten largest account for about 6.5% of the sample.

What the research found in general, with its limitations: Clinical and demographic metadata were provided uncurated, with the amount varying by source and participant.

Of note for this clone: Its cognate antigen has yet to be identified. Base quality data are lacking; no much larger clone is found one base away.

The chain links TRBV9 with TRBJ2-2; the D gene remains uncertain. The origin of this receptor is a woman aged 45-60 years who had recovered from COVID-19. The sample comprised PBMCs or T cells enriched from blood (not recorded which). The CDR3 protein: CASSAVWNTGELFF. The bases are TGTGCCAGCAGCGCTGTTTGGAACACCGGGGAGCTGTTTTTT.